This TCR beta chain was found in a study of response to subunit inactivated influenza vaccine. Overall study findings and caveats: Each seasonal influenza vaccination recruits few new T cells, the authors suggested.

TCRdb re-called the RT-PCR reads through MiXCR, storing one row per CDR3 protein. The repertoire holds hundreds of thousands of distinct CDR3 sequences, with roughly 13% as singletons. This CDR3 has 14 amino acids. The V gene end was trimmed by 11 bases and the J gene end by 0 bases; junction bases not matched to a gene: 8. The germline V gene encodes CDR1 MNHNS and CDR2 SASEGT. This clonotype was counted between two and nine times. Its antigen is not identified. This chain links TRBV6-1 with TRBJ2-3; TRBD2 aligns across 7 bases. The input for sequencing was PBMCs from blood, taken around 14 days before vaccination. The source is a man aged 45 to 65 who received an inactivated influenza vaccine. CDR3 nucleotide sequence: TGTGCCGGGGGGGAACTTTCTAGCACAGATACGCAGTATTTT. Protein: CAGGELSSTDTQYF.